The source of this TCR beta chain is a study of blood T cell repertoires in COVID-19. Study at large: Samples came from the United States, Italy and Spain, spanning acute and convalescent COVID-19. In each case, the material was cDNA or gDNA derived from T cells, B-cell-depleted T cells, or PBMCs.

Original processing methods: Researchers report that nucleated cell counts were estimated from reference gene primer amplification. This table comes from immunoSEQ multiplex PCR, and its TCRdb copy is limited to in-frame clones, with some not included. D and trimming come from the DNA, and the V and J calls and clone size come from that table. The sample consists of about 180,000 clones, about 80% of them appearing once. This CDR3 contains 14 residues. Germline V CDR1 and CDR2: WSHSY, SAAADI. Trimming removed 5 bases from V and 3 bases from J, with 14 bases in between. This clone was found a few times.

This chain uses TRBV10-2 with TRBJ2-7; possible D gene TRBD1, 6 bases. Sample: peripheral blood. This TCR came from a human donor in a cohort sampled during active COVID-19. CDR3 amino acids: CASSTGFTDYEQYF. DNA for the CDR3: TGCGCCAGCAGTACAGGGTTTACAGACTACGAGCAGTACTTC.